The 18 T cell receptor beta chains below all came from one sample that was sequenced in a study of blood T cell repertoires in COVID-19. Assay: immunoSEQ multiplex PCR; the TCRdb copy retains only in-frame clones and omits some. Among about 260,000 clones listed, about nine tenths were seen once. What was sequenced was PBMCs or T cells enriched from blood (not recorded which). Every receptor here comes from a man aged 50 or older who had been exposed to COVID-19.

CDR3 sequence: CASSSSPQGNNSPLHF. The CDR3, as DNA: TGCGCCAGCAGCTCCTCTCCCCAGGGGAATAATTCACCCCTCCACTTT. This chain links TRBV5-1 with TRBJ1-6, with TRBD1 as a possible D gene (6 bases). The CDR3 is 16 residues long. The germline CDR1 and CDR2 sequences are SGHRS and YFSETQ. Trimming took 3 bases from V and 5 from J, leaving 15 bases between them.

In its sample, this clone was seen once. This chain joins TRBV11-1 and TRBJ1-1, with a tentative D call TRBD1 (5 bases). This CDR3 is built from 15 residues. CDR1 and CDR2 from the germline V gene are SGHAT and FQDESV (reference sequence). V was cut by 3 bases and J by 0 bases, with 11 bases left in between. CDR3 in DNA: TGTGCCAGCAGCTTTACCCAGGGCTTGAACACTGAAGCTTTCTTT. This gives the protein CASSFTQGLNTEAFF.

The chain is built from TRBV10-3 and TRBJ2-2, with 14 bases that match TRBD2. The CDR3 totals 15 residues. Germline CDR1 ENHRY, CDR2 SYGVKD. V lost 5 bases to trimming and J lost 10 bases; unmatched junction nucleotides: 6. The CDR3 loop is CAISPGLAGVEELFF. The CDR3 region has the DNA TGTGCCATCAGTCCGGGACTAGCGGGAGTCGAGGAGCTGTTTTTT.

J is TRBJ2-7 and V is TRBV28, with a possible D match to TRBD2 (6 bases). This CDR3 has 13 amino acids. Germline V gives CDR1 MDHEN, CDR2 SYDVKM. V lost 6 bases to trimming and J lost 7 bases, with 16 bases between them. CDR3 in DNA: TGTGCCAGCAGGGGATCGGGAGACCTAGAGCAGTACTTC. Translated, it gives CASRGSGDLEQYF. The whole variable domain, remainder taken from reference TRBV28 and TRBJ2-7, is DVKVTQSSRYLVKRTGEKVFLECVQDMDHENMFWYRQDPGLGLRLIYFSYDVKMKEKGDIPEGYSVSREKKERFSLILESASTNQTSMYLCASRGSGDLEQYFGPGTRLTVT.

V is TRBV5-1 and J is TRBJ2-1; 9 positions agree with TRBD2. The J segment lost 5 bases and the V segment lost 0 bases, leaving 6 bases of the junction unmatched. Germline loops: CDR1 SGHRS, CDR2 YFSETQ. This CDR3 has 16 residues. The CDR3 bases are TGCGCCAGCAGCTTGGAATTAGCGGGAGTAAACAATGAGCAGTTCTTC. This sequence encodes CASSLELAGVNNEQFF.

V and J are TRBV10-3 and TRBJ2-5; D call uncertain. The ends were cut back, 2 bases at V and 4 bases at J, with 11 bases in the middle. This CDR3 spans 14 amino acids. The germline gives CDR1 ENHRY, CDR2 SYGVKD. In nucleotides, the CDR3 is TGTGCCATCAGTGAGGTCCAGTCATCAGAGACCCAGTACTTC. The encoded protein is CAISEVQSSETQYF.

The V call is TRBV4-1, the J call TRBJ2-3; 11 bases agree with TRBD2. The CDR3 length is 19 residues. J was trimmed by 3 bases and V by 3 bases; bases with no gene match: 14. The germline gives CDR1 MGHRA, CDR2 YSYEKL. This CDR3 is CASSQRGTTLAGVTDTQYF. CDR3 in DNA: TGCGCCAGCAGCCAGAGGGGCACCACACTAGCGGGGGTTACAGATACGCAGTATTTT.

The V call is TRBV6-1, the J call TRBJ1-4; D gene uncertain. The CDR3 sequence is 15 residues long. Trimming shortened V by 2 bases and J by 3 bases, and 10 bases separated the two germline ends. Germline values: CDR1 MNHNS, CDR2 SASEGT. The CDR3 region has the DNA TGTGCCAGCAGTGAATCGCCAGGATCTAATGAAAAACTGTTTTTT. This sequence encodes CASSESPGSNEKLFF.

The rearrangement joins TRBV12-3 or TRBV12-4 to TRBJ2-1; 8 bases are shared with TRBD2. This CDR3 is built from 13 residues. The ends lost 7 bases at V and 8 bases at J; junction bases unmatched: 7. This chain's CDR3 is CASMIAGLYEQFF. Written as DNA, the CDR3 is TGTGCCAGCATGATAGCGGGGCTCTATGAGCAGTTCTTC.

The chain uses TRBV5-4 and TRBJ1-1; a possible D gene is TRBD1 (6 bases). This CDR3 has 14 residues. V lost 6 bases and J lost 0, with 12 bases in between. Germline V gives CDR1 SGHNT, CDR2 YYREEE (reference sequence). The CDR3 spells CASIQQGMNTEAFF. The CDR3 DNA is TGTGCCAGCATCCAACAGGGAATGAACACTGAAGCTTTCTTT. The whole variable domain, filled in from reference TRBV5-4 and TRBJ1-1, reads ETGVTQSPTHLIKTRGQQVTLRCSSQSGHNTVSWYQQALGQGPQFIFQYYREEENGRGNFPPRFSGLQFPNYSSELNVNALELDDSALYLCASIQQGMNTEAFFGQGTRLTVV.

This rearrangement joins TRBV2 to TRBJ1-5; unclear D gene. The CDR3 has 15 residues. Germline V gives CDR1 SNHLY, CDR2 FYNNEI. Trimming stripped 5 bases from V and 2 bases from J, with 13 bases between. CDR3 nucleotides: TGTGCCAGCAGTCCCGACGGAGGTGGCAATCAGCCCCAGCATTTT. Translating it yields CASSPDGGGNQPQHF.

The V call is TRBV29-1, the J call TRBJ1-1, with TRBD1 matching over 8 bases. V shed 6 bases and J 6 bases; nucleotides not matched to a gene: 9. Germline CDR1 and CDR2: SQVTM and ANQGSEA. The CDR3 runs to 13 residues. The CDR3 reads CSVGDRSFSEAFF. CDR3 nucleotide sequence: TGCAGCGTCGGGGACAGGAGCTTCTCTGAAGCTTTCTTT.

The CDR3 bases are TGTGCCAGCAGCCGAACCGGCGACTTCTACGAGCAGTACTTC. Translation gives CASSRTGDFYEQYF. This chain joins TRBV11-2 and TRBJ2-7, with D uncertain. The CDR3 has 14 residues. Trimming took off 5 bases at V and 3 bases at J, with 14 bases between the two ends. Per the germline V gene, CDR1 is SGHAT and CDR2 is FQNNGV.

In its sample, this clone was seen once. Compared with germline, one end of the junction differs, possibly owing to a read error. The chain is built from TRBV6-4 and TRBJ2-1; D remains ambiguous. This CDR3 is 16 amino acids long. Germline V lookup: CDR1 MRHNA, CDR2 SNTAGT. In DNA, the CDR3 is TGTGCCAGCAGTGACTCAGCGCGGCGCTCCGACAATGAGCAGTTCTTC. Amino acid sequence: CASSDSARRSDNEQFF.

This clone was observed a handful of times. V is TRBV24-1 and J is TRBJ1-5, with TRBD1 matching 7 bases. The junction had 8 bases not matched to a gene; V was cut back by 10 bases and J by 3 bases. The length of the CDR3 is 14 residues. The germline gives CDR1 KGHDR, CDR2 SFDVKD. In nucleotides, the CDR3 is TGTGCCACAAGTTCGACAGGGATCAATCAGCCCCAGCATTTT. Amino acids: CATSSTGINQPQHF.

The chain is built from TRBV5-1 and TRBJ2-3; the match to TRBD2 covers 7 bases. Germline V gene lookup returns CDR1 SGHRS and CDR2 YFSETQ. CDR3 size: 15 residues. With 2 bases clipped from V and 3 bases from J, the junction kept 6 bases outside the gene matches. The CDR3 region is CASSFGAGLTDTQYF. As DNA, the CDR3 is TGCGCCAGCAGCTTCGGAGCGGGGTTGACAGATACGCAGTATTTT.

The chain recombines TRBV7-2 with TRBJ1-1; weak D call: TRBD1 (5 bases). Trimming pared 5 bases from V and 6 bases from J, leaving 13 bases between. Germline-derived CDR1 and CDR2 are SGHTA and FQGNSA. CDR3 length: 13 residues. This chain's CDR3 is CASSIRQTAEAFF. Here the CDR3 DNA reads TGTGCCAGCAGCATTCGACAGACCGCTGAAGCTTTCTTT.

Here the CDR3 DNA reads TGTGCCAGCAGCTTAATCCGCGGGACTGGCGAGGCCCAGTACTTC. Translation gives CASSLIRGTGEAQYF. The chain is built from TRBV7-2 and TRBJ2-5; TRBD2 might be the D (6 bases). V gave up 2 bases and J gave up 9 bases, with 19 bases separating them. Germline assignment: CDR1 SGHTA and CDR2 FQGNSA. The CDR3 runs 15 residues.